The 18 T cell receptor beta chains in this list originate from one sample, sequenced in a study of blood T cell repertoires in COVID-19. Generated by immunoSEQ multiplex PCR, the TCRdb table keeps only in-frame clones and is missing some. The repertoire includes roughly 120,000 clones, roughly 83% of them detected once, and over 2% sits in the top ten. The sample was peripheral blood. All receptors come from a man younger than 45 with acute or convalescent COVID-19.

The chain joins TRBV5-5 to TRBJ2-5; maybe TRBD2 (5 bases). This CDR3 has 14 residues. Germline values: CDR1 SGHKS, CDR2 YYEKEE (reference sequence). V gave up 0 bases and J gave up 2 bases, with 8 bases separating them. CDR3 residues: CASSLEREQETQYF. The CDR3 DNA reads as TGTGCCAGCAGCTTGGAAAGGGAGCAAGAGACCCAGTACTTC.

The chain is built from TRBV3-1 (or the pseudogene TRBV3-2) and TRBJ2-3; 9 positions agree with TRBD2. After removal of 6 bases from V and 2 bases from J, the junction contained 12 bases not matched to a gene. The CDR3 runs 17 residues. Germline CDR1 reads LGHDT; CDR2 reads YNNKEL (reference sequence). The chain's CDR3 is CASRPSPGLANTDTQYF. The DNA for the CDR3 is TGTGCCAGCAGACCCTCACCGGGACTAGCCAACACAGATACGCAGTATTTT.

The J gene is TRBJ2-1, the V gene TRBV7-9; tentative D call: TRBD2 (5 bases). Trimming removed 5 bases at V and 15 bases at J, with 17 bases between. The CDR3 is made up of 12 amino acids. Germline V gives CDR1 SEHNR, CDR2 FQNEAQ (reference sequence). DNA for the CDR3: TGTGCCAGCAGCAGCGGTCTCTGGAGCATGTTCTTC. This gives the protein CASSSGLWSMFF. The variable domain in full, with the rest retrieved from reference TRBV7-9 and TRBJ2-1, is DTGVSQNPRHKITKRGQNVTFRCDPISEHNRLYWYRQTLGQGPEFLTYFQNEAQLEKSRLLSDRFSAERPKGSFSTLEIQRTEQGDSAMYLCASSSGLWSMFFGPGTRLTVL.

The J gene is TRBJ2-1, the V gene TRBV9, with 10 bases lining up with TRBD1. The V segment lost 0 bases and the J segment 2 bases; nucleotides outside the gene matches: 5. Germline CDR1 and CDR2: SGDLS and YYNGEE. The CDR3 is made up of 17 amino acids. In nucleotides, the CDR3 is TGTGCCAGCAGCGTAGGGGTCGGACAGGGGGCCTACAATGAGCAGTTCTTC. Protein sequence: CASSVGVGQGAYNEQFF.

The J gene is TRBJ2-7, the V gene TRBV30, with a weak D call TRBD2 (6 bases). The ends were cut back, 8 bases at V and 0 bases at J, with 11 bases in the middle. The CDR3 is made up of 12 amino acids. Germline V lookup: CDR1 GTSNPN, CDR2 SVGIG (reference sequence). Here the CDR3 reads CAGGMSSYEQYF. The CDR3 coding sequence is TGTGCCGGGGGGATGAGCTCCTACGAGCAGTACTTC.

The V and J genes are TRBV14 and TRBJ2-2; tentative D call: TRBD1 (5 bases). CDR1 and CDR2 (germline): SGHDN, FVKESK. The CDR3 is 13 residues long. Deletions cut 6 bases from V and 6 bases from J, with 11 bases between. The chain's CDR3 is CASRKGAPGELFF. CDR3 in DNA: TGTGCCAGCAGGAAAGGGGCGCCCGGGGAGCTGTTTTTT.

This chain connects TRBV7-7 to TRBJ2-7, with 12 bases fitting TRBD2. Per the germline V gene, CDR1 is SSHAT and CDR2 is FNYEAQ (reference sequence). The CDR3 is made up of 17 amino acids. The CDR3 DNA reads TGTGCTAGCAGCTTAGCGGCAGGACTAGCGGGACTATACGAGCAGTACGTC. This codes for CASSLAAGLAGLYEQYV.

This clone was recorded once. The chain combines TRBV11-1 with TRBJ1-6; D might be TRBD1 (5 bases). The CDR3 has 15 residues. Germline CDR1 is SGHAT and CDR2 is FQDESV (reference sequence). Trimming left V 2 bases short and J 6 bases short, with 11 bases between. In DNA form, the CDR3 reads TGTGCCAGCAGCTTACAACAGGTCCGTAATTCACCCCTCCACTTT. This gives the protein CASSLQQVRNSPLHF.

The genes are TRBV6-5 and TRBJ2-7, with no clear D. The length of the CDR3 is 12 residues. V was cut by 5 bases and J by 3 bases, with 8 bases left in between. The germline V gene encodes CDR1 MNHEY and CDR2 SVGAGI. The chain's CDR3 is CASSNSLYEQYF. The DNA of the CDR3 is TGTGCCAGCAGTAACAGCCTCTACGAGCAGTACTTC.

The chain joins TRBV5-1 to TRBJ1-2, with D possibly being TRBD1 (5 bases). In germline, CDR1 is SGHRS, CDR2 YFSETQ. The CDR3 covers 14 residues. V gave up 0 bases and J gave up 6 bases, with 12 bases separating them. The CDR3 DNA follows: TGCGCCAGCAGCTTGGTTGGGGGGTCAGATGGCTACACCTTC. Amino acids: CASSLVGGSDGYTF.

The gene calls are TRBV24-1 and TRBJ1-2, with 8 positions matching TRBD1. Trimming at V came to 9 bases and at J to 2 bases, leaving 10 bases not matched to a gene. CDR1 is KGHDR, CDR2 SFDVKD, per germline. This CDR3 spans 15 amino acids. The CDR3 region is CATVCDRGGNYGYTF. The CDR3 DNA sequence: TGTGCCACCGTTTGTGACAGGGGCGGAAACTATGGCTACACCTTC.

The V and J genes are TRBV28 and TRBJ1-2, with D maybe TRBD1 (5 bases). In germline, CDR1 is MDHEN, CDR2 SYDVKM. The CDR3 is 12 residues long. V was trimmed by 7 bases and J by 7 bases, leaving 13 bases between them. CDR3 bases: TGTGCCAGCAATTACGGGACTCGTGGCTACACCTTC. This encodes CASNYGTRGYTF.

This chain connects TRBV6-7 to TRBJ2-5, with D unresolved. TRBV6-7 is designated an ORF whose function remains uncertain. Trimming removed 4 bases from V and 5 bases from J, with 17 bases in between. This CDR3 comprises 15 residues. The CDR3 here is CASSSPSRRSETQYF. The CDR3 DNA is TGTGCCAGCAGTTCCCCCTCTAGGCGTAGCGAGACCCAGTACTTC.

This clone was picked up one time. This chain links TRBV10-3 with TRBJ2-5, with no clear D. Trimming removed 1 base from V and 2 bases from J, with 11 bases in between. The CDR3 totals 15 residues. The germline V gene has CDR1 ENHRY and CDR2 SYGVKD. CDR3 residues: CAISEFGGVQETQYF. The DNA for the CDR3 is TGTGCCATCAGTGAGTTTGGTGGAGTACAAGAGACCCAGTACTTC.

This chain links TRBV7-8 with TRBJ2-1; 9 bases agree with TRBD1. CDR1 is SGHVS and CDR2 is FQNEAQ in the germline V gene. V lost 3 bases to trimming and J lost 6 bases; unmatched junction nucleotides: 6. CDR3 length: 15 amino acids. The CDR3 bases are TGTGCCAGCAGCTTGGCCGGGACAGGGACCAATGAGCAGTTCTTC. As protein: CASSLAGTGTNEQFF.

Only one count was recorded for this clone. The chain couples TRBV19 to TRBJ1-6, with TRBD1 identical over 11 bases. The CDR3 covers 15 residues. Germline V lookup: CDR1 LNHDA, CDR2 SQIVND (reference sequence). Germline trimming cut 3 bases from V and 7 bases from J; bases unmatched to any gene: 2. CDR3 sequence reads: CASSIRTGGNSPLHF. The CDR3 DNA is TGTGCCAGTAGTATCCGGACAGGGGGCAATTCACCCCTCCACTTT.

This clone was picked up one time. This rearrangement joins TRBV9 to TRBJ1-1, with D hard to call. The CDR3 contains 14 residues. Trimming left V 4 bases short and J 5 bases short, with 15 bases between. Germline assignment: CDR1 SGDLS and CDR2 YYNGEE. The CDR3 nucleotides are TGTGCCAGCAGCACCTCAGCCGGGAGGACTGAAGCTTTCTTT. It encodes CASSTSAGRTEAFF.

The J gene is TRBJ2-1, the V gene TRBV7-8; TRBD2 is a possible D gene (5 bases). Trimming left V 7 bases short and J 8 bases short, with 21 bases between. CDR3 length: 15 residues. Per germline, CDR1 SGHVS and CDR2 FQNEAQ. CDR3 protein: CASTLGRVGEHEQFF. Written as DNA, the CDR3 is TGTGCCAGCACCCTAGGGCGGGTCGGGGAGCATGAGCAGTTCTTC. Looking up the rest from reference TRBV7-8 and TRBJ2-1 gives the full variable domain: GAGVSQSPRYKVAKRGQDVALRCDPISGHVSLFWYQQALGQGPEFLTYFQNEAQLDKSGLPSDRFFAERPEGSVSTLKIQRTQQEDSAVYLCASTLGRVGEHEQFFGPGTRLTVL.